Each of the 13 T cell receptor beta chains below was sequenced from the same sample in a study of T cell responses to AZD1222 COVID-19 vaccine. Measured with immunoSEQ multiplex PCR; TCRdb has only the in-frame clones, and not every one. The sample consists of 120,000 or so clones, roughly 91% of them appearing once. The sequenced sample was peripheral blood, obtained 28 days after the second AZD1222 dose. These receptors all stem from an adult who received the AZD1222 COVID-19 vaccine.

The CDR3 nucleotides read TGTGCCTGGAGTGGGGCTAGCGGGAGGGCCAGCACAGATACGCAGTATTTT. This gives the protein CAWSGASGRASTDTQYF. The chain is built from TRBV30 and TRBJ2-3, with 12 bases fitting TRBD2. The CDR3 consists of 17 residues. Germline lookup yields CDR1 GTSNPN and CDR2 SVGIG (reference sequence). J lost 0 bases, V lost 1 base, and 5 bases had no gene match. The full variable domain, in which reference TRBV30 and TRBJ2-3 provide the parts outside the CDR3, is SQTIHQWPATLVQPVGSPLSLECTVEGTSNPNLYWYRQAAGRGLQLLFYSVGIGQISSEVPQNLSASRPQDRQFILSSKKLLLSDSGFYLCAWSGASGRASTDTQYFGPGTRLTVL.

The chain joins TRBV2 to TRBJ1-2, with D tentatively TRBD1 (5 bases). Germline loops: CDR1 SNHLY, CDR2 FYNNEI. V was clipped by 5 bases and J by 1 base, with 8 bases between them. CDR3 size: 13 residues. CDR3 coding DNA: TGTGCCAGCAGTTCACAGGATAACTATGGCTACACCTTC. As protein: CASSSQDNYGYTF.

The chain combines TRBV5-1 with TRBJ1-1; 10 nucleotides align to TRBD1. Losses at the gene ends were 7 bases for V and 1 base for J; bases not matched to a gene: 1. The CDR3 loop spans 13 amino acids. Germline-derived CDR1 and CDR2 are SGHRS and YFSETQ. The CDR3 DNA reads TGCGCCAGCTGGGACAGGGGGAACACTGAAGCTTTCTTT. Its translation is CASWDRGNTEAFF.

The chain is built from TRBV30 and TRBJ2-5; 8 bases are a match to TRBD2. V was pared by 3 bases and J by 2 bases, with 8 bases of the junction left unmatched. This CDR3 comprises 15 residues. Germline values: CDR1 GTSNPN, CDR2 SVGIG (reference sequence). CDR3 region: CAWSGAGALQETQYF. CDR3 bases: TGTGCCTGGAGCGGAGCGGGAGCCCTTCAAGAGACCCAGTACTTC.

The genes are TRBV3-1 (or the pseudogene TRBV3-2) and TRBJ1-2, with 8 positions matching TRBD1. Germline V lookup: CDR1 LGHDT, CDR2 YNNKEL (reference sequence). The ends lost 1 base at V and 8 bases at J; junction bases unmatched: 9. This CDR3 is 15 amino acids long. The CDR3 region is CASSQVGRGPEGYTF. The DNA for the CDR3 is TGTGCCAGCAGCCAAGTTGGCAGGGGGCCAGAGGGCTACACCTTC.

V is TRBV2 and J is TRBJ2-1; 9 positions match TRBD1. The V gene end was trimmed by 4 bases and the J gene end by 6 bases; junction bases not matched to a gene: 4. This CDR3 contains 14 residues. Germline V CDR1 and CDR2: SNHLY, FYNNEI. CDR3 nucleotides: TGTGCCAGCAGTGGGGACAGGGTACCCAATGAGCAGTTCTTC. Protein product: CASSGDRVPNEQFF.

This rearrangement joins TRBV27 to TRBJ1-4; D not resolved. Germline V gene sequence: CDR1 MNHEY, CDR2 SMNVEV (reference sequence). The CDR3 runs to 14 residues. Trimming removed 5 bases at V and 10 bases at J, with 17 bases between. CDR3 coding DNA: TGTGCCAGCAGTCCCGACTCCCAGGCGTCAAAACTGTTTTTT. It is translated as CASSPDSQASKLFF.

A single count supports this clone. The chain has TRBV5-1 and TRBJ1-1; D not resolved. V was clipped by 4 bases and J by 0 bases, with 13 bases between them. This CDR3 has 15 residues. Germline loops: CDR1 SGHRS, CDR2 YFSETQ. CDR3 protein: CASSPETVLNTEAFF. DNA of the CDR3: TGCGCCAGCAGCCCCGAGACGGTCTTGAACACTGAAGCTTTCTTT.

The chain employs TRBV11-1 and TRBJ2-7, with 13 bases fitting TRBD2. The trim removed 5 bases at V and 4 bases at J, leaving 8 bases unmatched. The CDR3 spans 16 residues. CDR1 and CDR2 from the germline V gene are SGHAT and FQDESV (reference sequence). In DNA form, the CDR3 reads TGTGCCAGCAGCGGATGGACTAGCGGGAGTATATACGAGCAGTACTTC. Amino acid sequence: CASSGWTSGSIYEQYF.

V gene TRBV4-3 combines with J gene TRBJ1-4; D unresolved. This CDR3 has 15 amino acids. Germline values: CDR1 LGHNA, CDR2 YSLEER. V was trimmed by 1 base and J by 3 bases, leaving 9 bases between them. Written as DNA, the CDR3 is TGCGCCAGCAGCCAAGTGGCAGGAGCTAATGAAAAACTGTTTTTT. As protein: CASSQVAGANEKLFF.

V gene TRBV29-1 combines with J gene TRBJ1-1, with D tentatively TRBD1 (6 bases). Germline loops: CDR1 SQVTM, CDR2 ANQGSEA. The germline V and J ends were trimmed by 5 bases and 5 bases, with 9 bases remaining between them. The length of the CDR3 is 11 residues. The CDR3 nucleotides read TGCAGCGTTCTAGGGGGGACTGAAGCTTTCTTT. This gives the protein CSVLGGTEAFF.

V usage is TRBV7-3 and J usage is TRBJ2-3; possibly TRBD1 for D (7 bases). Per germline, CDR1 SGHTA and CDR2 FQGTGA. Trimming removed 4 bases at V and 7 bases at J, with 24 bases between. The CDR3 runs 17 residues. CDR3 nucleotide sequence: TGTGCCAGCAGCTCAGGGGGGACAGCTAATCTTCCTAATACGCAGTATTTT. This encodes CASSSGGTANLPNTQYF.

In DNA form, the CDR3 reads TGTGCCAGCAGCTTAGCTCGTGGGGGGGCAGATACGCAGTATTTT. Translated, it gives CASSLARGGADTQYF. The rearrangement uses TRBV7-9 and TRBJ2-3; 7 nucleotides agree with TRBD2. The CDR3 is made up of 15 amino acids. Germline CDR1 is SEHNR and CDR2 is FQNEAQ (reference sequence). V was pared by 0 bases and J by 4 bases, with 4 bases of the junction left unmatched.